This TCR beta chain was identified during a study of somatic mutations in cytotoxic T cells in rheumatoid arthritis. General study points: For patients with rheumatoid arthritis, CD8+ clonality went up with age, while healthy controls showed no such change. Antigenic targets recognized by the expanded CD8+ clones remained undetermined. Clonality measured in CD8+ T cells did not differ significantly between rheumatoid arthritis patients and age-matched healthy controls.

Of note for this clone: Its antigen is undetermined.

Healthy control participants comprised blood donors of median age around 60 years (range about 21-75), of whom 55% were female. The table came from immunoSEQ multiplex PCR; TCRdb's copy has only in-frame clones and leaves some out. The data show some 35,000 clones, 84% seen once. Germline V gene data show CDR1 as SEHNR and CDR2 as FQNEAQ (reference sequence). V shed 5 bases and J 0 bases; nucleotides not matched to a gene: 7. This CDR3 region has 15 residues. V and J are TRBV7-9 and TRBJ2-7; 7 bases align to TRBD1. This clonotype originated in a middle-aged man in good health. Material for sequencing was CD8+ T cells sorted from blood. CDR3 residues: CASSPDGTVSYEQYF. The CDR3 region has the DNA TGTGCCAGCAGCCCAGACGGGACAGTCTCCTACGAGCAGTACTTC.